This TCR beta chain emerged from a study of T cell clonality in common variable immunodeficiency. Study results and caveats: Reportedly, TCR beta sequences from common variable immunodeficiency showed fewer deletions and N-nucleotide insertions.

Some clones are missing from TCRdb's copy, which holds only in-frame ones; the method was immunoSEQ multiplex PCR. The sample contains tens of thousands of clones, none occurring once; 5.5% to 7% lies in the top ten. Germline CDR1 SGHAT, CDR2 FQNNGV. The CDR3 totals 14 residues. After removal of 7 bases from V and 6 bases from J, the junction contained 12 bases not matched to a gene. With respect to this clone: The antigen remains undetermined. Read data end 3 residues before the CDR3 end; the end is taken from the germline J gene.

Material for sequencing was peripheral blood mononuclear cells. This sequence originates from a human donor with common variable immunodeficiency. The chain couples TRBV11-2 to TRBJ2-7, with TRBD1 matching 7 bases. The CDR3 protein is CASTSQGVYREQYF. Incomplete CDR3 DNA: TGTGCCAGCACGTCCCAGGGGGTATATCGCGAG.